A single sample gave rise to the 23 T cell receptor beta chains below, sequenced in a study of OX40 agonist ivuxolimab in advanced cancers. Profiling relied on immunoSEQ multiplex PCR, and the TCRdb table lists in-frame clones only, not all of them. Of about 64,000 clones in the sample, 85% to 95% are singletons; the top ten hold approximately 0.44%. This material consisted of CD4+ or CD8+ T cells sorted from blood, taken in a trial of the OX40 agonist ivuxolimab. Receptor source: an adult with an advanced solid tumor such as melanoma, head and neck, liver or kidney cancer.

This chain connects TRBV19 to TRBJ1-2; D might be TRBD1 (5 bases). V lost 3 bases to trimming and J lost 5 bases, with 13 bases between them. Germline V gives CDR1 LNHDA, CDR2 SQIVND (reference sequence). CDR3 length: 14 amino acids. This chain's CDR3 is CASSMGGRVYGYTF. The CDR3 DNA is TGTGCCAGTAGTATGGGTGGCAGGGTTTATGGCTACACCTTC.

This chain links TRBV29-1 with TRBJ2-1; D call uncertain. Trimming pared 7 bases from V and 0 bases from J, leaving 13 bases between. There are 14 residues in the CDR3. Germline CDR1 SQVTM, CDR2 ANQGSEA. For the CDR3, the DNA is TGCAGCGCCGTCGGGCCTATCTCCTACAATGAGCAGTTCTTC. Protein: CSAVGPISYNEQFF.

The J gene is TRBJ2-3, the V gene TRBV4-1, with 11 positions matching TRBD2. Germline CDR1 and CDR2: MGHRA and YSYEKL. V shed 0 bases, J shed 0 bases, and the junction held 5 bases outside the gene matches. The CDR3 totals 18 residues. CDR3 in amino acids: CASSQDLRTSGSTDTQYF. The CDR3 DNA follows: TGCGCCAGCAGCCAAGATCTTAGGACTAGCGGGAGCACAGATACGCAGTATTTT.

This chain links TRBV10-3 with TRBJ1-4; D uncertain. The germline V gene has CDR1 ENHRY and CDR2 SYGVKD. This CDR3 has 14 residues. Trimming shortened V by 2 bases and J by 0 bases, and 4 bases separated the two germline ends. DNA of the CDR3: TGTGCCATCAGTGAGGGTGCAACTAATGAAAAACTGTTTTTT. This gives the protein CAISEGATNEKLFF.

This clone was seen more than once but under ten times. The CDR3 region has the DNA TGTGCCTGGAGTGTCCCTTACTCCGAGCAGTACTTC. Translation: CAWSVPYSEQYF. The rearrangement links TRBV30 to TRBJ2-7; the D is unclear. The CDR3 consists of 12 residues. Germline CDR1 is GTSNPN and CDR2 is SVGIG (reference sequence). V was pared by 0 bases and J by 6 bases, with 9 bases between.

The chain is built from TRBV5-1 and TRBJ2-2; 10 positions match TRBD2. Losses at the gene ends were 1 base for V and 7 bases for J; bases not matched to a gene: 10. The CDR3 consists of 17 residues. CDR1 and CDR2 from the germline V gene are SGHRS and YFSETQ. CDR3 in DNA: TGCGCCAGCAGCTTGACTAGCGGGATTCTCTTGGGCGGGGAGCTGTTTTTT. This gives the protein CASSLTSGILLGGELFF.

The chain is built from TRBV10-3 and TRBJ1-1; 8 bases align to TRBD1. Germline assignment: CDR1 ENHRY and CDR2 SYGVKD. The CDR3 sequence is 16 residues long. The V gene end was trimmed by 4 bases and the J gene end by 3 bases; junction bases not matched to a gene: 10. The CDR3 nucleotides read TGTGCCATCAGTGGAGACAGGGGCTCCTTGGACACTGAAGCTTTCTTT. Translating it yields CAISGDRGSLDTEAFF.

The genes are TRBV14 and TRBJ1-2; D call uncertain. V lost 4 bases, J lost 4 bases, and 16 bases lay in between. The CDR3 spans 15 residues. The germline V gene encodes CDR1 SGHDN and CDR2 FVKESK. The CDR3 DNA follows: TGTGCCAGCAGCCCCCTGACACGGAGTTCCTATGGCTACACCTTC. It specifies CASSPLTRSSYGYTF.

The V and J genes are TRBV15 and TRBJ1-2, with D unresolved. Germline lookup yields CDR1 LNHNV and CDR2 YYDKDF (reference sequence). The CDR3 has 16 amino acids. Trimming pared 0 bases from V and 0 bases from J, leaving 11 bases between. The CDR3 DNA reads TGTGCCACCAGCAGAGATACGCGGCCAGCTAACTATGGCTACACCTTC. Its translation is CATSRDTRPANYGYTF.

This clone was seen once. CDR3 amino acids: CAWSVSGNQPQHF. The CDR3 DNA is TGTGCCTGGAGTGTGTCAGGGAACCAGCCCCAGCATTTT. The V and J genes are TRBV30 and TRBJ1-5; possibly TRBD1 for D (5 bases). The CDR3 has 13 residues. The ends were cut back, 0 bases at V and 7 bases at J, with 10 bases in the middle. CDR1 is GTSNPN, CDR2 SVGIG, per germline (reference sequence). The complete variable domain, with remaining parts taken from reference TRBV30 and TRBJ1-5, reads SQTIHQWPATLVQPVGSPLSLECTVEGTSNPNLYWYRQAAGRGLQLLFYSVGIGQISSEVPQNLSASRPQDRQFILSSKKLLLSDSGFYLCAWSVSGNQPQHFGDGTRLSIL.

The chain uses TRBV4-3 and TRBJ2-5; TRBD2 matches at 11 bases. The CDR3 contains 20 residues. The ends lost 1 base at V and 4 bases at J; junction bases unmatched: 17. In germline, CDR1 is LGHNA, CDR2 YSLEER. This CDR3 reads CASSQVWPAVTSGTVETQYF. The CDR3 nucleotides read TGCGCCAGCAGCCAAGTTTGGCCAGCGGTGACTAGCGGGACTGTAGAGACCCAGTACTTC.

This clone appeared a few times. The J gene is TRBJ2-1, the V gene TRBV10-2; the D gene is possibly TRBD2 (6 bases). Germline CDR1 WSHSY, CDR2 SAAADI. CDR3 length equals 13 residues. V gave up 6 bases and J gave up 10 bases, with 16 bases separating them. In DNA form, the CDR3 reads TGCGCCAGCAGCCTGGGACTCTATCGCGAGCAGTTCTTC. This translates into CASSLGLYREQFF.

The chain joins TRBV10-3 to TRBJ2-1; D gene unclear. The CDR3 spans 11 residues. Germline V CDR1 and CDR2: ENHRY, SYGVKD. The V gene lost 2 bases and the J gene lost 8 bases, with 4 bases spanning the gap. The chain's CDR3 is CAISEGDEQFF. The CDR3 nucleotides are TGTGCCATCAGTGAGGGCGATGAGCAGTTCTTC.

This rearrangement joins TRBV5-1 to TRBJ2-7; 9 nucleotides agree with TRBD2. This CDR3 region has 15 residues. Unmatched junction bases numbered 6, after V lost 0 bases and J lost 5 bases. Germline loops: CDR1 SGHRS, CDR2 YFSETQ. DNA for the CDR3: TGCGCCAGCAGCTTGGTGGCGGGAGGGTATAACGAGCAGTACTTC. Translating it yields CASSLVAGGYNEQYF.

The chain couples TRBV5-1 to TRBJ2-3, with TRBD2 matching over 8 bases. Germline CDR1 and CDR2: SGHRS and YFSETQ. This CDR3 has 17 residues. V lost 2 bases and J lost 3; bases outside the gene matches: 11. The CDR3 coding sequence is TGCGCCAGCAGCTTTGGCCGGGGCGGGAGGAAAACAGATACGCAGTATTTT. Amino acids: CASSFGRGGRKTDTQYF.

The chain couples TRBV7-2 to TRBJ2-1, with D perhaps TRBD1 (6 bases). Trimming pared 5 bases from V and 9 bases from J, leaving 17 bases between. This CDR3 has 14 amino acids. The V gene's germline CDR1 is SGHTA and CDR2 FQGNSA. The CDR3 region is CASSRDGTIGEQFF. For the CDR3, the DNA is TGTGCCAGCAGCCGAGACGGGACAATCGGTGAGCAGTTCTTC.

V and J are TRBV30 and TRBJ1-3; TRBD1 agrees at 9 bases. The trim removed 0 bases at V and 4 bases at J, leaving 4 bases unmatched. Germline CDR1 GTSNPN, CDR2 SVGIG (reference sequence). CDR3 length: 15 amino acids. The CDR3 loop is CAWSVGQGLGNTIYF. CDR3 nucleotide sequence: TGTGCCTGGAGTGTAGGACAGGGGCTCGGAAACACCATATATTTT.

The chain is built from TRBV14 and TRBJ2-6, with a weak D call TRBD1 (5 bases). The V gene's germline CDR1 is SGHDN and CDR2 FVKESK. The CDR3 has 18 amino acids. The V end was cut by 3 bases, the J end by 4 bases, with 19 bases between. The CDR3 DNA reads TGTGCCAGCAGCCATAATCAGGGAATCGTCTCCGGGGCCAACGTCCTGACTTTC. It is translated as CASSHNQGIVSGANVLTF.

V is TRBV7-9 and J is TRBJ2-1; possible D gene TRBD2, 6 bases. Germline V gene data show CDR1 as SEHNR and CDR2 as FQNEAQ (reference sequence). This CDR3 region has 16 residues. V was trimmed by 1 base and J by 4 bases, leaving 14 bases between them. CDR3 coding DNA: TGTGCCAGCAGCTTAGAAAGGACTAACCCTTACAATGAGCAGTTCTTC. Protein: CASSLERTNPYNEQFF.

The chain combines TRBV19 with TRBJ1-1; 10 positions match TRBD1. Unmatched junction bases numbered 4, after V lost 4 bases and J lost 5 bases. The CDR3 has 14 residues. Germline V gene lookup returns CDR1 LNHDA and CDR2 SQIVND (reference sequence). The CDR3 is CASSRTGGVTEAFF. In nucleotides, the CDR3 is TGTGCCAGTAGTAGGACAGGGGGTGTTACTGAAGCTTTCTTT.

This clone occurred once. The V gene is TRBV25-1, the J gene TRBJ1-5; D is unresolved. With 3 bases removed from V and 3 bases from J, the gap between germline ends came to 9 bases. This CDR3 has 14 amino acids. The germline V gene has CDR1 MGHDK and CDR2 SYGVNS. Here the CDR3 reads CASSETRFNQPQHF. The CDR3 nucleotides are TGTGCCAGCAGTGAGACCCGGTTCAATCAGCCCCAGCATTTT.

The chain has TRBV7-9 and TRBJ2-5, with D maybe TRBD1 (6 bases). Deletions cut 0 bases from V and 4 bases from J, with 12 bases between. This CDR3 region has 15 residues. Germline CDR1 SEHNR, CDR2 FQNEAQ (reference sequence). CDR3 bases: TGTGCCAGCAGCTTAGCGACAGGTCCCCGAGAGACCCAGTACTTC. This gives the protein CASSLATGPRETQYF.

This sequence joins TRBV29-1 and TRBJ2-1; D is possibly TRBD1 (5 bases). This CDR3 is 13 amino acids long. CDR1 SQVTM and CDR2 ANQGSEA come from the germline V gene. Trimming shortened V by 1 base and J by 9 bases, and 13 bases separated the two germline ends. In DNA form, the CDR3 reads TGCAGCGTTGAAGCGAAGCAGGGCGGTGAGCAGTTCTTC. Translated: CSVEAKQGGEQFF.